A selection of T cell receptor beta chains follows, all from one sample in a study of post-analysis software for immune sequencing data. TCRdb re-called the PCR reads with MiXCR, one entry per CDR3 protein. The sample shows hundreds of thousands of distinct CDR3 sequences, roughly 29% of them seen only once. The material sequenced was blood. The receptors here all came from a girl aged 5 to 17 with multiple sclerosis. CDR3s include the opening cysteine and the closing phenylalanine or tryptophan. D genes are given only for firm matches. Not every row has a clone size; where given, it reads once, few, many or a size class.

v_call	d_call	clone_size	j_call	cdr3_aa	cdr3_nt
TRBV3-1	NA	NA	TRBJ1-1	CASSWKFGLLNTEAFF	TGTGCCAGCAGCTGGAAATTCGGGCTGTTGAACACTGAAGCTTTCTTT
TRBV14	TRBD2	NA	TRBJ2-2	CASSPYTGGPPAGELFF	TGTGCCAGCAGCCCCTATACGGGAGGGCCCCCGGCCGGGGAGCTGTTTTTT
TRBV6-2/TRBV6-3	NA	few	TRBJ1-2	CASSKGQIANYGYTF	TGTGCCAGCAGTAAAGGACAGATCGCTAACTATGGCTACACCTTC
TRBV5-6	TRBD1	NA	TRBJ2-5	CASSSGYEGGSGPETQYF	TGTGCCAGCAGCTCAGGTTACGAAGGGGGCAGTGGGCCAGAGACCCAGTACTTC
TRBV20-1	NA	many	TRBJ2-4	CSAGELAKNIQYF	TGCAGCGCAGGGGAACTAGCCAAAAACATTCAGTACTTC
TRBV4-3	TRBD1	few	TRBJ2-3	CASSQERSRGLATDTQYF	TGCGCCAGCAGCCAAGAAAGGAGCAGGGGGCTTGCCACAGATACGCAGTATTTT
TRBV20-1	NA	NA	TRBJ2-1	CSARRLLNNEQFF	TGCAGTGCTAGACGTCTCCTCAACAATGAGCAGTTCTTC
TRBV20-1	NA	NA	TRBJ2-7	CSAYAGKGGEQYF	TGCAGTGCTTACGCCGGGAAGGGTGGCGAGCAGTACTTC
TRBV6-2/TRBV6-3	TRBD2	NA	TRBJ2-7	CASSLSGRNNEQYF	TGTGCCAGCAGTTTGAGCGGGAGGAACAACGAGCAGTACTTC
TRBV4-1	NA	NA	TRBJ1-2	CANSPLGGNGYTF	TGCGCCAACAGCCCCCTCGGCGGGAATGGCTACACCTTC
TRBV7-2	NA	few	TRBJ2-3	CASSSAGHLTDTQYF	TGTGCCAGCAGCTCAGCGGGACACCTCACAGATACGCAGTATTTT
TRBV3-1	NA	NA	TRBJ1-4	CASSPDREKLFF	TGTGCCAGCAGCCCCGACAGGGAAAAACTGTTTTTT